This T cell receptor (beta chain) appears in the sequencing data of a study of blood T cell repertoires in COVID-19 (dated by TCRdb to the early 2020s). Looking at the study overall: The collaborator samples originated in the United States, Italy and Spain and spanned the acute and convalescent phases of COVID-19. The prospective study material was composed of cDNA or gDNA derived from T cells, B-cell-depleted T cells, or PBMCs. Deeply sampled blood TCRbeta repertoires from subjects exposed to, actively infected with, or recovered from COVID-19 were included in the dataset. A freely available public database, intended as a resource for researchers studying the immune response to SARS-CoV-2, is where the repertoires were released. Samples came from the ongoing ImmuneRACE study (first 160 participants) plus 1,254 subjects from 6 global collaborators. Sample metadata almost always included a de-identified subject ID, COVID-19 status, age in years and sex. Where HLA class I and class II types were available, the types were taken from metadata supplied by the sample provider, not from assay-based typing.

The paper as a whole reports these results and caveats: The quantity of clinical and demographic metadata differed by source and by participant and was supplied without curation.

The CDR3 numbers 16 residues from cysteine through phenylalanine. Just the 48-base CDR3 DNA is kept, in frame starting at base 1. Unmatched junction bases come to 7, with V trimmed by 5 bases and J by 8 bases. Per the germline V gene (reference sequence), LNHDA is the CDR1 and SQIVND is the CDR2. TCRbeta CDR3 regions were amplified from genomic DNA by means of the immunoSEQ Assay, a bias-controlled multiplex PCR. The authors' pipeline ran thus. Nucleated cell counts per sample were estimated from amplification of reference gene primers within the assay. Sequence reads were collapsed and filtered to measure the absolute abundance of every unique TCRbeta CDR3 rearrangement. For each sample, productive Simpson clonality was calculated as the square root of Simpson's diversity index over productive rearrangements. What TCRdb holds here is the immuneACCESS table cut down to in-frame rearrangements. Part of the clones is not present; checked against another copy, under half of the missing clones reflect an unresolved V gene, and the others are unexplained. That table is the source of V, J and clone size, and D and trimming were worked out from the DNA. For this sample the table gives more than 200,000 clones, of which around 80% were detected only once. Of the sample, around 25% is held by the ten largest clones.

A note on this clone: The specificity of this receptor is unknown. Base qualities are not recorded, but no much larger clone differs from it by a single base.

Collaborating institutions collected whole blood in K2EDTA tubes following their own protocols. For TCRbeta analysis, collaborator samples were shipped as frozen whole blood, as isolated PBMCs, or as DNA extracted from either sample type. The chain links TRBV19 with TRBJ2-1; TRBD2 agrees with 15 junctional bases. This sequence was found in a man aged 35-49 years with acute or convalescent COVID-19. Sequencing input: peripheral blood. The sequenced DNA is TGTGCCAGTAGTTCCGGACTAGCGGGAGGGTTCGATGAGCAGTTCTTC. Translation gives CASSSGLAGGFDEQFF.